This T cell receptor (beta chain) was recovered during a study of response to subunit inactivated influenza vaccine. Study-level findings and limits: Few additional T cells are recruited per seasonal influenza vaccination, authors suggested.

TCRdb redid the calling of the RT-PCR reads with MiXCR, one entry per CDR3 protein. Of roughly 780,000 distinct CDR3 sequences listed, under 20% are singletons. The CDR3 runs to 15 residues. The germline gives CDR1 MNHEY, CDR2 SMNVEV (reference sequence). The ends were cut back, 2 bases at V and 1 base at J, with 11 bases in the middle. In the case of this clonotype: Its antigen is still unknown.

V gene TRBV27 combines with J gene TRBJ1-1; no clear D. Here the sequenced sample was PBMCs from blood, taken roughly 5 days after vaccination. The receptor's source is a man aged 45-65 years who received an inactivated influenza vaccine. Here the CDR3 reads CASSLTFPTNTEAFF. The CDR3, as DNA: TGTGCCAGCAGTTTAACGTTTCCGACGAACACTGAAGCTTTCTTT.